A selection of T cell receptor beta chains follows, all from one sample in a study of shared clonotypes between healthy human individuals. This table comes from immunoSEQ multiplex PCR, and its TCRdb copy is limited to in-frame clones, with some not included. The data contain over a million clones, approximately 80% of them singletons. The source material was memory CD4+ T cells from PBMCs. Receptor source: a man aged 18 to 30 in good health. Some clones in this sample may be carry-over from other donors' samples. Each CDR3 is given with its conserved first and last residue. The D gene is left open where the match is weak. Size is omitted from some rows. Given values are once, few, many or a class for expanded clones.

clone size	V gene	CDR3 length	D gene	J gene	CDR3 protein	CDR3 DNA
.	TRBV28	12	TRBD1	TRBJ2-1	CASSSRGREQFF	TGTGCCAGCAGTTCCAGGGGGCGAGAGCAGTTCTTC
.	TRBV19	16	.	TRBJ2-7	CASSPVQGIISYEQYF	TGTGCCAGTAGCCCGGTACAGGGAATCATCTCCTACGAGCAGTACTTC
few	TRBV29-1	13	.	TRBJ2-3	CSGQPSYGDTQYF	TGCAGCGGACAGCCCTCTTATGGAGATACGCAGTATTTT
.	TRBV7-3	14	TRBD2	TRBJ2-1	CASSLTLAGDEQFF	TGTGCCAGCAGCTTAACGCTGGCGGGGGATGAGCAGTTCTTC
.	TRBV5-1	14	.	TRBJ1-1	CASSFYGGNTEAFF	TGCGCCAGCAGCTTCTACGGGGGAAACACTGAAGCTTTCTTT
.	TRBV7-3	12	.	TRBJ1-1	CASSEGAGVAFF	TGTGCCAGCAGCGAAGGGGCAGGGGTAGCTTTCTTT
.	TRBV29-1	15	.	TRBJ2-1	CSVEDQGRRANEQFF	TGCAGCGTTGAAGATCAGGGGCGCAGGGCCAATGAGCAGTTCTTC
.	TRBV11-2	15	TRBD2	TRBJ2-1	CASSSPASGDNEQFF	TGTGCCAGCAGCTCCCCCGCTAGCGGGGACAATGAGCAGTTCTTC
few	TRBV30	13	.	TRBJ2-7	CAWSVRVTGEQYF	TGTGCCTGGAGTGTACGAGTAACAGGCGAGCAGTACTTC
.	TRBV9	15	TRBD1	TRBJ2-5	CASSVMGQGAGTQYF	TGTGCCAGCAGCGTCATGGGACAGGGGGCCGGGACCCAGTACTTC
few	TRBV7-9	12	.	TRBJ1-2	CASSLTEDGYTF	TGTGCCAGCAGCCTGACGGAAGATGGCTACACCTTC
.	TRBV7-9	16	.	TRBJ2-3	CASSSYLAGVTDTQYF	TGTGCCAGCAGCTCCTACCTAGCCGGAGTAACAGATACGCAGTATTTT
.	TRBV19	15	TRBD2	TRBJ2-1	CASSISKIAGGPGFF	TGTGCCAGTAGTATTTCCAAAATAGCGGGAGGCCCGGGGTTCTTC
many	TRBV30	15	TRBD1	TRBJ1-5	CAWSDRGLYNQPQHF	TGTGCCTGGAGCGACAGGGGATTGTACAATCAGCCCCAGCATTTT
.	TRBV4-2	14	.	TRBJ1-3	CASSQETRGNTIYF	TGTGCCAGCAGCCAAGAGACCAGGGGAAACACCATATATTTT
.	TRBV11-2	14	.	TRBJ1-1	CASSPQVLGTEAFF	TGTGCCAGCAGCCCTCAGGTTCTGGGTACTGAAGCTTTCTTT
.	TRBV18	18	.	TRBJ2-3	CASSPPMGTRGSTDTQYF	TGTGCCAGCTCACCACCGATGGGGACACGGGGAAGCACAGATACGCAGTATTTT
once	TRBV11-3	15	TRBD2	TRBJ2-1	CASSLSGRSYNEQFF	TGTGCCAGCAGCTTATCCGGGAGGTCCTACAATGAGCAGTTCTTC
.	TRBV4-2	15	.	TRBJ1-4	CASSNDRRGNEKLFF	TGTGCCAGCAGCAATGACAGGCGGGGTAATGAAAAACTGTTTTTT
once	TRBV11-1	13	.	TRBJ2-1	CASSLSGWTEQFF	TGTGCCAGCAGCTTGTCAGGGTGGACTGAGCAGTTCTTC
.	TRBV4-1	20	TRBD2	TRBJ2-5	CASSHKAAGTSGTYQETQYF	TGCGCCAGCAGCCACAAAGCCGCCGGGACTAGCGGGACGTACCAAGAGACCCAGTACTTC
.	TRBV6-5	14	TRBD1	TRBJ1-2	CASSPDRGQYGYTF	TGTGCCAGCAGCCCGGACAGGGGGCAATATGGCTACACCTTC
.	TRBV28	17	.	TRBJ1-2	CASSSLRTTDSIRGYTF	TGTGCCAGCAGTTCGTTACGGACCACGGACTCCATCAGAGGCTACACCTTC
.	TRBV18	17	TRBD2	TRBJ2-7	CASSGSLGTSGTYEQYF	TGTGCCAGCTCCGGGTCCCTTGGGACTAGCGGCACCTACGAGCAGTACTTC
.	TRBV19	15	TRBD2	TRBJ2-1	CASSIIAGVYNEQFF	TGTGCCAGTAGTATAATAGCGGGAGTCTACAATGAGCAGTTCTTC
few	TRBV5-1	14	TRBD1	TRBJ1-5	CASSTGGINQPQHF	TGCGCCAGCAGCACAGGGGGGATAAATCAGCCCCAGCATTTT
.	TRBV5-1	15	.	TRBJ1-3	CASSRGVIGGNTIYF	TGCGCCAGCAGCCGGGGGGTTATCGGTGGAAACACCATATATTTT
few	TRBV7-2	17	TRBD2	TRBJ2-3	CASSKAGGPLSTDTQYF	TGTGCCAGCAGCAAAGCGGGAGGGCCTCTAAGCACAGATACGCAGTATTTT
few	TRBV28	14	.	TRBJ2-5	CASSSRDFQETQYF	TGTGCCAGCAGCTCCAGGGATTTCCAAGAGACCCAGTACTTC
.	TRBV28	14	.	TRBJ1-1	CASSIGGLNTEAFF	TGTGCCAGCAGCATCGGGGGATTGAACACTGAAGCTTTCTTT
once	TRBV4-2	17	.	TRBJ2-1	CASSQAVTGSSYNEQFF	TGTGCCAGCAGCCAGGCAGTTACAGGTAGCTCCTACAATGAGCAGTTCTTC
.	TRBV4-3	15	.	TRBJ1-5	CASSQALQGYQPQHF	TGCGCCAGCAGCCAAGCACTACAAGGGTATCAGCCCCAGCATTTT
.	TRBV5-1	14	.	TRBJ2-1	CASTLLGTGNEQFF	TGCGCCAGCACCCTGTTAGGGACTGGTAATGAGCAGTTCTTC
few	TRBV14	13	.	TRBJ1-2	CASSHNPGSGYTF	TGTGCCAGCAGCCATAACCCAGGGAGTGGCTACACCTTC
.	TRBV27	15	TRBD1	TRBJ1-4	CASSRTQGRNEKLFF	TGTGCCAGCAGTCGAACACAGGGGCGTAATGAAAAACTGTTTTTT
.	TRBV18	12	.	TRBJ2-3	CASSPYTDTQYF	TGTGCCAGCTCACCCTACACAGATACGCAGTATTTT
.	TRBV19	11	TRBD1	TRBJ1-2	CASRRDSGYTF	TGTGCCAGTAGGCGGGACAGTGGCTACACCTTC
.	TRBV28	17	TRBD1	TRBJ2-3	CASSLGTGRDGTDTQYF	TGTGCCAGCAGTTTGGGGACAGGGCGCGACGGCACAGATACGCAGTATTTT
once	TRBV16	14	.	TRBJ1-5	CASSQSVSNQPQHF	TGTGCCAGCAGCCAGTCGGTCAGCAATCAGCCCCAGCATTTT
.	TRBV30	14	TRBD1	TRBJ2-1	CAWTSGTGDNEQFF	TGTGCCTGGACCTCCGGGACAGGGGACAATGAGCAGTTCTTC
.	TRBV6-4	19	TRBD1	TRBJ2-7	CASTVLASNRGQWSYEQYF	TGTGCCAGCACTGTATTAGCCAGCAACAGGGGGCAATGGTCCTACGAGCAGTACTTC
.	TRBV4-3	13	.	TRBJ1-2	CASSQGDWGGYTF	TGCGCCAGCAGCCAGGGGGACTGGGGCGGCTACACCTTC
.	TRBV5-4	13	.	TRBJ1-1	CAWSPTEHTEAFF	TGTGCCTGGTCTCCGACAGAGCACACTGAAGCTTTCTTT
.	TRBV5-4	15	TRBD1	TRBJ1-1	CASSLAGTANTEAFF	TGTGCCAGCAGCTTGGCCGGGACAGCTAACACTGAAGCTTTCTTT
.	TRBV30	15	TRBD2	TRBJ2-5	CAWSFSGRAGETQYF	TGTGCCTGGAGTTTCAGCGGGAGGGCCGGGGAGACCCAGTACTTC
.	TRBV19	13	.	TRBJ1-3	CASRPGTINTIYF	TGTGCCAGTAGACCCGGGACGATAAACACCATATATTTT
.	TRBV21-1	16	.	TRBJ1-5	CASSNSRDSSNQPQHF	TGTGCCAGCAGCAATAGTAGGGACAGTAGCAATCAGCCCCAGCATTTT
.	TRBV28	17	TRBD1	TRBJ1-1	CASSATGTLGWDTEAFF	TGTGCCAGCAGTGCGACAGGGACTTTGGGGTGGGACACTGAAGCTTTCTTT
.	TRBV19	12	TRBD2	TRBJ2-3	CASSPGLGAQYF	TGTGCCAGTAGTCCCGGACTAGGTGCGCAGTATTTT
.	TRBV2	14	.	TRBJ2-7	CASSPPDSVYEQYF	TGTGCCAGCAGCCCCCCGGACAGTGTCTACGAGCAGTACTTC
many	TRBV5-1	15	.	TRBJ2-7	CASSLAGAVSYEQYF	TGCGCCAGCAGCTTGGCGGGGGCGGTATCCTACGAGCAGTACTTC
once	TRBV25-1	15	TRBD1	TRBJ1-2	CASSALQGKYYGYTF	TGTGCCAGCAGTGCCCTACAGGGGAAGTACTATGGCTACACCTTC
.	TRBV19	15	TRBD1	TRBJ1-2	CASSMAGGGRYGYTF	TGTGCCAGTAGTATGGCAGGGGGAGGACGTTATGGCTACACCTTC
.	TRBV6-5	11	.	TRBJ2-5	CASSTRETQYF	TGTGCCAGCAGTACCAGAGAGACCCAGTACTTC